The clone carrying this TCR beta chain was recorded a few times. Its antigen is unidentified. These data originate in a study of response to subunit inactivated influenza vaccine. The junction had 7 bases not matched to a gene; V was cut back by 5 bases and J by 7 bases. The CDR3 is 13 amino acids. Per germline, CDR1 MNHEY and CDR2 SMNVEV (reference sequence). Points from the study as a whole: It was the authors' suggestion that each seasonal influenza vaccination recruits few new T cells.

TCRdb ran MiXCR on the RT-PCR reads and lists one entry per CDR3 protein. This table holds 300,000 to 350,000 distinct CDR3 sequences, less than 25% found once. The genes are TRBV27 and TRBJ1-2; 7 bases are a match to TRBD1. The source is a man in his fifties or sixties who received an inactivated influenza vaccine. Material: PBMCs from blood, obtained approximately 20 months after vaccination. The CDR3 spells CASSIRQGSGYTF. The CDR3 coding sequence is TGTGCCAGCAGTATAAGACAGGGCTCTGGCTACACCTTC.